Listed below are T cell receptor beta chains from one sample, sequenced in a study of cytomegalovirus exposure and HLA in healthy donors. Repertoires were generated with immunoSEQ multiplex PCR, while TCRdb's copy carries only in-frame clones and drops some. The data show 200,000 to 250,000 clones, about 77% seen once. Material for sequencing was PBMCs. Receptor source: a woman in her 30s in good health and CMV-seronegative. The CDR3 runs from the conserved cysteine through the conserved F or W. D genes are given only for firm matches. Where a row states a size, it is once, few, many or the class of an expanded clone; other rows omit it.

clone size,D gene,J gene,V gene,CDR3 DNA,CDR3 protein
.,TRBD2,TRBJ2-5,TRBV7-2,TGTGCCAGCAGGTTAAGAGAGCGGGGGGCCGGTGCCCCTCAAGAGACCCAGTACTTC,CASRLRERGAGAPQETQYF
.,TRBD1,TRBJ2-1,TRBV9,TGTGCCAGCAGCCCCGGGACAGTAGTTTACAATGGGCAGTTCTTC,CASSPGTVVYNGQFF
.,TRBD2,TRBJ2-7,TRBV9,TGTGCCAGCAGCGTAGGGGCTAGCGGGTACGAGCAGTACTTC,CASSVGASGYEQYF
few,.,TRBJ1-6,TRBV12-5,TGTGCTAGTGGTTATTTCCATCGGAATTCACCCCTCCACTTT,CASGYFHRNSPLHF
.,TRBD2,TRBJ2-2,TRBV7-9,TGTGCCACCAGCTTAACCCACTTACTAGCGGGGGGTCCCGGGGAGCTGTTTTTT,CATSLTHLLAGGPGELFF
few,.,TRBJ1-2,TRBV6-5,TGTGCCAGCGACAGCCCCTATGGCTACACCTTC,CASDSPYGYTF
once,TRBD2,TRBJ2-1,TRBV9,TGTGCCAGCAGCTTCAGACTAGCCCCCAGCCCCTGGGAGCAGTTCTTC,CASSFRLAPSPWEQFF
.,TRBD1,TRBJ1-4,TRBV5-1,TGCGCCAGCAGCCCGGACGGGACAGTGTATGAAAAACTGTTTTTT,CASSPDGTVYEKLFF
.,.,TRBJ1-4,TRBV2,TGTGCCAGCAGCCCCTCGGGGACTAATGAAAAACTGTTTTTT,CASSPSGTNEKLFF
.,.,TRBJ1-1,TRBV13,TGTGCCAGCAGCTCCGCGGGGGTTTGGACTGAAGCTTTCTTT,CASSSAGVWTEAFF
.,.,TRBJ2-7,TRBV30,TGTGCCTGGAGTTGGGCAGTTGACGAGCAGTACTTC,CAWSWAVDEQYF
.,.,TRBJ1-1,TRBV4-1,TGCGCCAGCAGCCAAGTCGGGGAAGCGGATAACACTGAAGCTTTCTTT,CASSQVGEADNTEAFF
few,TRBD1,TRBJ1-1,TRBV19,TGTGCCAGTAGTGAGGACAGGGGATTTGAAGCTTTCTTT,CASSEDRGFEAFF
.,TRBD1,TRBJ1-3,TRBV19,TGTGCCAGTAGTAGGACAGGGGAATCGGGAAACACCATATATTTT,CASSRTGESGNTIYF
.,TRBD1,TRBJ1-4,TRBV9,TGTGCCAGCAGCGGAGTGACAGGGGCAAATGAAAAACTGTTTTTT,CASSGVTGANEKLFF
few,TRBD1,TRBJ2-7,TRBV5-8,TGTGCCAGCAGCTTGCTTGGGTCGGACAGGACATACTTC,CASSLLGSDRTYF
.,.,TRBJ1-2,TRBV18,TGTGCCAGCTCACCACCCGAAACCGGCTATGGCTACACCTTC,CASSPPETGYGYTF
.,.,TRBJ1-2,TRBV27,TGTGCCAGCAGACCACAGGGCGCCGCTGGCTACACCTTC,CASRPQGAAGYTF
.,.,TRBJ2-1,TRBV7-6,TGTGCCAGCAGCATCAACGGCTACAATGAGCAGTTCTTC,CASSINGYNEQFF
.,.,TRBJ2-3,TRBV7-9,TGTGCCAGCAGCTTAGGACAGCCAACAGATACGCAGTATTTT,CASSLGQPTDTQYF
.,.,TRBJ1-4,TRBV25-1,TGTGCCAGCAGTGGGACTCTCTATGAAAAACTGTTTTTT,CASSGTLYEKLFF
.,.,TRBJ2-2,TRBV7-9,TGTGCCAGCAGCTTCCCGCTGATGCAGGTGAAGACCGGGGAGCTGTTTTTT,CASSFPLMQVKTGELFF
.,TRBD1,TRBJ1-6,TRBV6-5,TGTGCCAGCAGTCGACCGGGACAGACTTCACCCCTCCACTTT,CASSRPGQTSPLHF
.,.,TRBJ2-3,TRBV5-6,TGTGCCAGCAGCCAAAGCACAGATACGCAGTATTTT,CASSQSTDTQYF
.,.,TRBJ2-1,TRBV14,TGTGCCAGCAGTCCCGTTTGGACTTCCTACAATGAGCAGTTCTTC,CASSPVWTSYNEQFF
.,.,TRBJ2-7,TRBV29-1,TGCAGCGTTGGACAGGGCGGGGGGAAGCAGTACTTC,CSVGQGGGKQYF
.,TRBD2,TRBJ2-2,TRBV6-5,TGTGCCAGCAATGGCCAGCGGGAGACCGGGGAGCTGTTTTTT,CASNGQRETGELFF
.,TRBD1,TRBJ2-7,TRBV5-1,TGCGCCAGCAGCTTGGAGGGACAGGGATCGTACGAGCAGTACTTC,CASSLEGQGSYEQYF
once,TRBD1,TRBJ2-2,TRBV5-4,TGTGCCAGCAGCCCTCAGACAGGGGGCCTAAGCACCGGGGAGCTGTTTTTT,CASSPQTGGLSTGELFF
few,.,TRBJ2-1,TRBV10-2,TGCGCCAGCCGCTACAATGAGCAGTTCTTC,CASRYNEQFF
.,TRBD1,TRBJ1-2,TRBV5-4,TGTGCCAGCAGCTGGACAGGTATCTATGGCTACACCTTC,CASSWTGIYGYTF
.,.,TRBJ1-1,TRBV7-9,TGTGCCAGCAGCTCTGAGGAGAGGAGGGCTTTCTTT,CASSSEERRAFF
.,.,TRBJ1-5,TRBV6-1,TGTGCCAGCAGCTCCTATCAGCCCCAGCATTTT,CASSSYQPQHF
.,TRBD1,TRBJ2-5,TRBV29-1,TGCAGCGGTCTAACCGGGACAGAAGAGACCCAGTACTTC,CSGLTGTEETQYF
.,TRBD2,TRBJ2-1,TRBV2,TGTGCCAGCAGGAGACTAGCGGGTGAGAATGAGCAGTTCTTC,CASRRLAGENEQFF
.,TRBD1,TRBJ2-4,TRBV6-5,TGTGCCAGCAGTGGCCGGGACAGACCAAACATTCAGTACTTC,CASSGRDRPNIQYF
.,.,TRBJ1-1,TRBV7-9,TGTTCCAGCAGCTTGACCGGGGGCACTGAAGCTTTCTTT,CSSSLTGGTEAFF
few,TRBD2,TRBJ2-1,TRBV18,TGTGCCAGCTCACCCGGGGTAGCGGGAGACAATGAGCAGTTCTTC,CASSPGVAGDNEQFF
.,.,TRBJ2-2,TRBV30,TGTGCCTGGAGTGTGATGGTCGGCACCGGGGAGCTGTTTTTT,CAWSVMVGTGELFF
once,TRBD2,TRBJ2-7,TRBV18,TGTGCCAGCTCACCATCCAGCGGGAGCCGTTACGAGCAGTACTTC,CASSPSSGSRYEQYF
.,.,TRBJ2-1,TRBV6-1,TGTGCCAGCAGCCCTAGCTGGACCAACAATGAGCAGTTCTTC,CASSPSWTNNEQFF
once,.,TRBJ1-1,TRBV5-6,TGTGCCAGCAGCTCGAGGGTTCGGGGCACTGAAGCTTTCTTT,CASSSRVRGTEAFF
.,TRBD1,TRBJ2-3,TRBV30,TGTGCCTGGAATAACAGGGGAGCCACAGATACGCAGTATTTT,CAWNNRGATDTQYF
.,.,TRBJ2-1,TRBV13,TGTGCCAGCAGCTTACAGGGGAATGAGCAGTTCTTC,CASSLQGNEQFF
.,TRBD2,TRBJ2-3,TRBV30,TGTGCCTGGAGTGTAACCGGGGGGTCGGGGGATACGCAGTATTTT,CAWSVTGGSGDTQYF
few,TRBD2,TRBJ2-2,TRBV5-4,TGTGCCAGCAGCTTTTGGGGGGGCACCGGGGAGCTGTTTTTT,CASSFWGGTGELFF
.,TRBD1,TRBJ1-6,TRBV9,TGTGCCAGCAGCGTAGAGGGGACAGGGGGATCACCCCTCCACTTT,CASSVEGTGGSPLHF
.,.,TRBJ2-3,TRBV18,TGTGCCAGCTCACCTCTGGGGGCCCGATTGGCAGATACGCAGTATTTT,CASSPLGARLADTQYF
few,.,TRBJ1-1,TRBV28,TGTGCCAGCAGTTCTGAGAGCTCCGGGAACACTGAAGCTTTCTTT,CASSSESSGNTEAFF
.,.,TRBJ1-1,TRBV7-9,TGTGCCAGCGCGGGAGGAAAGAACACTGAAGCTTTCTTT,CASAGGKNTEAFF
.,.,TRBJ1-1,TRBV4-2,TGTGCCAGCAGCTTACCTCAGGGGATGAACACTGAAGCTTTCTTT,CASSLPQGMNTEAFF
.,.,TRBJ1-6,TRBV5-1,TGCGTCAGCAGCCCAGGACAGCAGAGCTCCTATAATTCACCCCTCCACTTT,CVSSPGQQSSYNSPLHF
.,.,TRBJ2-1,TRBV25-1,TGTGCCAGCCAGGCCTTTTGGGATGAGCAGTTCTTC,CASQAFWDEQFF
.,TRBD2,TRBJ2-1,TRBV7-8,TGTGCCAGCAGCCAGGGACTAGCGGGGAACAATGAGCAGTTCTTC,CASSQGLAGNNEQFF
.,.,TRBJ1-3,TRBV2,TGTGCCAGCGTGGGGGGGGGAAACACCATATATTTT,CASVGGGNTIYF
.,TRBD1,TRBJ1-1,TRBV5-4,TGTGCCAGCAGCCGACAGGGCGGCACTGAAGCTTTCTTT,CASSRQGGTEAFF
.,TRBD1,TRBJ2-7,TRBV2,TGTGCCAGCAGTGGGCCGGACAGGGGATACGAGCAGTACTTC,CASSGPDRGYEQYF